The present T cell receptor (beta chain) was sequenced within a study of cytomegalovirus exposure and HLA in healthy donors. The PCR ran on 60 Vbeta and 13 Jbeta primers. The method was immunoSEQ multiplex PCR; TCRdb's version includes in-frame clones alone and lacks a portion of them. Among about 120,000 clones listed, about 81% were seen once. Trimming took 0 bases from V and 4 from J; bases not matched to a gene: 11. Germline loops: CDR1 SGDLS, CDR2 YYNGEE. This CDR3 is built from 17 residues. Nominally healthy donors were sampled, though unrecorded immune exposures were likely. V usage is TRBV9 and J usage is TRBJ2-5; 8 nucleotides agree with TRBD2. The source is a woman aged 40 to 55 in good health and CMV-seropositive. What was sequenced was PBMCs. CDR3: CASSVGGPGGSGETQYF. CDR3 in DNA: TGTGCCAGCAGCGTAGGGGGCCCGGGAGGGTCCGGAGAGACCCAGTACTTC.